The TCR beta chain described here comes from a study of T cell responses to AZD1222 COVID-19 vaccine. The data were produced by immunoSEQ multiplex PCR, yet TCRdb's version contains in-frame clones alone and is incomplete. Of 120,000 to 150,000 clones listed, roughly 88% are singletons. In this sample, this clone turned up once. There are 12 residues in the CDR3. In germline, CDR1 is MNHNY, CDR2 SVGAGI (reference sequence). V was shortened by 6 bases and J by 7 bases, with 9 bases between the two germline ends. The clonotype comes from an adult who received the AZD1222 COVID-19 vaccine. Material: peripheral blood, obtained 28 days after the second AZD1222 dose. The rearrangement links TRBV6-6 to TRBJ2-2, with D maybe TRBD2 (6 bases). The CDR3 sequence is CASRPGGGELFF. CDR3 coding DNA: TGTGCCAGCAGGCCCGGGGGCGGGGAGCTGTTTTTT.